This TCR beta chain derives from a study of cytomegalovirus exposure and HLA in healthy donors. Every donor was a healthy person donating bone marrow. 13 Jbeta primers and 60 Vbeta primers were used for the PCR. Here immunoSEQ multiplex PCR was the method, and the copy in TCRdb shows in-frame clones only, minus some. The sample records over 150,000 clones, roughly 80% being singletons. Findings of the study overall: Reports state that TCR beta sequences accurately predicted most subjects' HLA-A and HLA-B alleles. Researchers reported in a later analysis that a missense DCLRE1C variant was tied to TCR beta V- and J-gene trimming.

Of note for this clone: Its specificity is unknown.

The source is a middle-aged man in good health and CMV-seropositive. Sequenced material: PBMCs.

The CDR3 sequence is CSAQGFSAFF. DNA of the CDR3: TGCAGTGCTCAGGGGTTTAGTGCTTTCTTT. The rearrangement links TRBV20-1 to TRBJ1-1; tentative D call: TRBD1 (6 bases). Germline lookup yields CDR1 DFQATT and CDR2 SNEGSKA (reference sequence). The CDR3 totals 10 residues. The V and J ends lost 5 bases and 11 bases respectively, with 12 bases between them.